Given below is one T cell receptor (beta chain) in context. The data derive from a study of CD8 T cells in ankylosing spondylitis. Trimming took off 1 base at V and 1 base at J, with 14 bases between the two ends. From germline, CDR1 is DFQATT and CDR2 SNEGSKA (reference sequence). The CDR3 length is 15 residues. TCRdb called the 5' RACE reads again in MiXCR, with one record for every CDR3 protein. The repertoire holds nearly 350,000 distinct CDR3 sequences, with 14% to 15% as singletons. This TCR was recovered from a male donor with ankylosing spondylitis or in good health (not recorded which). The sample was blood, either unsorted or a sorted T cell fraction (not recorded which). This sequence joins TRBV20-1 and TRBJ2-7; D may correspond to TRBD1 or TRBD2 (5 bases each). The DNA of the CDR3 is TGCAGTGCTAGAGCCGGGACCGCGGAATCCTACGAGCAGTACTTC. It is translated as CSARAGTAESYEQYF.